The entry below describes one T cell receptor (beta chain). This clone's antigen is unknown. Per-base qualities were not stored, and no clone one base away is much larger. The entry originates in a study of blood T cell repertoires in COVID-19 (TCRdb year 2020). Regarding the complete study: Samples covering the acute and convalescent phases of COVID-19 were provided by collaborators in the United States, Italy and Spain. Samples came from the ongoing ImmuneRACE study (first 160 participants) plus 1,254 subjects from 6 global collaborators. Sample metadata almost always included a de-identified subject ID, COVID-19 status, age in years and sex. The repertoires were released in a freely available public database intended as a resource for research on the immune response to SARS-CoV-2. Where available, HLA class I and class II types were taken from metadata supplied by the sample provider and were not determined by assay-based typing. The material from the prospective study consisted of cDNA or gDNA derived from T cells, B-cell-depleted T cells, or PBMCs. The dataset comprised deeply sampled blood TCRbeta repertoires from subjects exposed to, actively infected with, or recovered from COVID-19.

TCRbeta CDR3 regions were amplified from genomic DNA by means of the immunoSEQ Assay, a bias-controlled multiplex PCR. The authors' pipeline ran thus. Nucleated cell counts per sample were estimated from amplification of reference gene primers within the assay. To quantify the absolute abundance of each unique TCRbeta CDR3 rearrangement, sequence reads were collapsed and filtered. For each sample, productive Simpson clonality was calculated by taking the square root of Simpson's diversity index across productive rearrangements. TCRdb obtained this table from immuneACCESS and retained in-frame rearrangements with V and J assigned. These tables miss some clones; where compared with another copy, unresolved V genes account for less than half of the shortfall, and the remainder is unexplained. From that table come the V and J calls and clone size; the DNA was used to work out D and trimming. Within this sample are 250,000 to 300,000 clones, with about 90% of them counted one time only. The ten biggest clones cover roughly 1.2% of the sample.

Participants in the prospective study were enrolled through a virtual design, were aged about 18 to 90 years, and lived in approximately 24 United States geographic areas. Cohort assignment in the prospective study relied on participant-reported clinical history from a screening survey and a study questionnaire. In the prospective study, mobile phlebotomists collected whole blood, serum and a nasopharyngeal or oropharyngeal swab from each participant. Prospective study participants could optionally give additional blood draws and questionnaires over an approximately 2-month period. Before DNA extraction, prospective study blood samples were shipped either frozen or at room temperature. The germline V gene yields KGHSH for CDR1 and LQKENI for CDR2. Reading from cysteine to phenylalanine, the CDR3 counts 15 amino acids. Just CDR3 DNA is preserved here, 45 bases in frame from base 1. Here V drops 4 bases and J drops 6 bases, and the junction holds 8 bases not matched to any gene.

On the study overall, not on this receptor specifically: The amount of clinical and demographic metadata varied by source and participant and was provided uncurated.

This receptor chain uses TRBV18 and TRBJ1-5, and TRBD1 aligns with 8 junction nucleotides. The TCR originated in a human donor in a cohort exposed to, infected with or recovered from COVID-19 (not recorded which). The donor label of this sample is uncertain. The material sequenced was PBMCs or T cells enriched from blood (not recorded which). The nucleotides are TGTGCCAGCTCACGACAAGGTACAGGGGGTCAGCCCCAGCATTTT. It is translated as CASSRQGTGGQPQHF.